The rows below give T cell receptor beta chains drawn from one sample of a study of STAT5B mutations in CD4+ large granular lymphocyte leukemia. Data came from immunoSEQ multiplex PCR; TCRdb stores just in-frame clones and leaves some out. The table includes about 32,000 clones, roughly 91% detected once. Sequencing was carried out using CD4+ T cells from blood buffy coats. The receptors come from a human donor in good health. Each CDR3 is given with its conserved first and last residue. D genes are given only for firm matches. Rows may omit the clone size; those that give it use once, few, many or a size class.

V: TRBV19
J: TRBJ2-6
D: -
size: -
CDR3: CASTTWDTSWANVLTF
DNA: TGTGCCAGTACGACGTGGGACACCAGCTGGGCCAACGTCCTGACTTTC

V: TRBV7-6
J: TRBJ1-3
D: -
size: once
CDR3: CASSPTLPIPGNTIYF
DNA: TGTGCCAGCAGCCCCACCCTCCCAATCCCTGGAAACACCATATATTTT

V: TRBV2
J: TRBJ2-1
D: TRBD1
size: -
CDR3: CASRVDRGEGNEQFF
DNA: TGTGCCAGCAGGGTGGACAGGGGGGAAGGCAATGAGCAGTTCTTC

V: TRBV5-1
J: TRBJ2-7
D: TRBD1
size: -
CDR3: CASSLGDSRTYEQYF
DNA: TGCGCCAGCAGCTTGGGGGACAGCCGTACCTACGAGCAGTACTTC

V: TRBV7-9
J: TRBJ2-1
D: TRBD2
size: -
CDR3: CASSPGLAGGWDEQFF
DNA: TGTGCCAGCAGCCCCGGACTAGCGGGAGGGTGGGATGAGCAGTTCTTC

V: TRBV7-8
J: TRBJ1-1
D: -
size: -
CDR3: CASSPFRLGNEAFF
DNA: TGTGCCAGCAGCCCGTTCCGGTTGGGGAATGAAGCTTTCTTT

V: TRBV18
J: TRBJ2-2
D: TRBD1
size: -
CDR3: CASTRLPGGDTGELFF
DNA: TGTGCCAGCACTAGACTCCCAGGGGGAGACACCGGGGAGCTGTTTTTT

V: TRBV30
J: TRBJ1-3
D: -
size: -
CDR3: CAWRRTAGNTIYF
DNA: TGTGCCTGGAGGAGGACTGCTGGAAACACCATATATTTT

V: TRBV6-5
J: TRBJ1-2
D: -
size: -
CDR3: CASRPDPGSYGYTF
DNA: TGTGCCAGCAGACCCGACCCCGGCTCATATGGCTACACCTTC

V: TRBV7-6
J: TRBJ1-6
D: TRBD1
size: -
CDR3: CASSLYLPGQGLGSPLHF
DNA: TGTGCCAGCAGCTTGTACTTACCCGGACAGGGGCTAGGATCACCCCTCCACTTT

V: TRBV7-8
J: TRBJ2-7
D: -
size: -
CDR3: CASSSGGAYNYEQYF
DNA: TGTGCCAGCAGCTCCGGCGGGGCATATAACTACGAGCAGTACTTC

V: TRBV7-6
J: TRBJ1-5
D: -
size: -
CDR3: CASSLRVGSNQPQHF
DNA: TGTGCCAGCAGCTTGCGTGTGGGGAGCAATCAGCCCCAGCATTTT

V: TRBV19
J: TRBJ2-1
D: -
size: -
CDR3: CASSMGGRRGQNEQFF
DNA: TGTGCCAGTAGTATGGGTGGGAGAAGGGGCCAGAATGAGCAGTTCTTC

V: TRBV7-8
J: TRBJ2-3
D: TRBD2
size: -
CDR3: CASSSKGTSSRTDTQYF
DNA: TGTGCCAGCAGCTCTAAAGGGACTAGCAGTCGCACAGATACGCAGTATTTT

V: TRBV6-1
J: TRBJ2-2
D: -
size: -
CDR3: CASLRGSGGTGELFF
DNA: TGTGCCAGCCTGCGGGGCTCAGGGGGCACCGGGGAGCTGTTTTTT

V: TRBV5-1
J: TRBJ2-1
D: TRBD1
size: -
CDR3: CASSQQGASYNEQFF
DNA: TGCGCCAGCAGCCAACAGGGGGCCTCCTACAATGAGCAGTTCTTC

V: TRBV13
J: TRBJ2-5
D: -
size: -
CDR3: CASSLGKGGRETQYF
DNA: TGTGCCAGCAGCTTAGGCAAAGGGGGGAGGGAGACCCAGTACTTC

V: TRBV5-6
J: TRBJ1-5
D: TRBD1
size: -
CDR3: CASSFWTGAWSNQPQHF
DNA: TGTGCCAGCAGCTTCTGGACAGGGGCATGGAGCAATCAGCCCCAGCATTTT

V: TRBV7-9
J: TRBJ2-3
D: -
size: -
CDR3: CASSVSQVGTQYF
DNA: TGTGCCAGCAGCGTTTCCCAAGTGGGTACGCAGTATTTT

V: TRBV27
J: TRBJ2-7
D: TRBD2
size: few
CDR3: CASSLGNGLAGPYEQYF
DNA: TGTGCCAGCAGTTTGGGTAACGGACTAGCGGGACCCTACGAGCAGTACTTC

V: TRBV11-3
J: TRBJ2-1
D: -
size: -
CDR3: CASSFPGSGEQFF
DNA: TGTGCCAGCAGCTTCCCTGGGAGCGGCGAGCAGTTCTTC

V: TRBV19
J: TRBJ2-1
D: TRBD2
size: -
CDR3: CASRDLAGLQQFF
DNA: TGTGCCAGTAGAGATCTAGCGGGACTCCAGCAGTTCTTC

V: TRBV5-1
J: TRBJ2-1
D: TRBD1
size: -
CDR3: CASSVGTGGNEQFF
DNA: TGCGCCAGCAGCGTCGGGACAGGTGGGAATGAGCAGTTCTTC

V: TRBV11-1
J: TRBJ2-3
D: TRBD2
size: once
CDR3: CASSFAGGNTDTQYF
DNA: TGTGCCAGCAGCTTCGCGGGGGGAAACACAGATACGCAGTATTTT

V: TRBV5-6
J: TRBJ1-4
D: -
size: -
CDR3: CASSLEPNNEKLFF
DNA: TGTGCCAGCAGCTTGGAACCGAATAATGAAAAACTGTTTTTT

V: TRBV28
J: TRBJ2-5
D: TRBD2
size: -
CDR3: CASRSLTSGQETQYF
DNA: TGTGCCAGCAGATCCCTCACTAGCGGACAAGAGACCCAGTACTTC

V: TRBV29-1
J: TRBJ2-3
D: TRBD2
size: -
CDR3: CSVGRGLASTDTQYF
DNA: TGCAGCGTCGGACGGGGACTAGCGAGCACAGATACGCAGTATTTT

V: TRBV18
J: TRBJ1-1
D: -
size: -
CDR3: CASSPGGTNTEAFF
DNA: TGTGCCAGCTCACCAGGGGGCACGAACACTGAAGCTTTCTTT